This TCR beta chain was captured by sequencing in a study of cytomegalovirus exposure and HLA in healthy donors. This clone was seen a handful of times. The CDR3 sequence is 12 residues long. V was cut by 6 bases and J by 1 base, with 7 bases left in between. CDR1 is SGHTA, CDR2 FQGNSA, per germline. Libraries were prepared by immunoSEQ multiplex PCR; TCRdb keeps only in-frame clonotypes and omits some of them. The repertoire holds 150,000 to 200,000 clones, with approximately 86% as singletons. The sample taken for sequencing was PBMCs. The source is a man younger than 30 in good health and CMV-seropositive. The chain is built from TRBV7-2 and TRBJ2-7; D is unclear. DNA of the CDR3: TGTGCCAGCAGTCAGGCGTCCTACGAGCAGTACTTC. This sequence encodes CASSQASYEQYF.